These 7 T cell receptor beta chains share one sample of origin, sequenced in a study of blood T cell repertoires in COVID-19. The protocol was immunoSEQ multiplex PCR, while the TCRdb copy is restricted to in-frame clones and leaves out a portion. The top ten clones hold roughly 2.2% of a sample with roughly 150,000 clones, more than 85% of them seen once. Sequences were obtained from peripheral blood. These receptors were taken from a woman aged 70-85 years with acute or convalescent COVID-19.

J is TRBJ2-7 and V is TRBV10-2; unclear D gene. V was cut by 0 bases and J by 4 bases, with 10 bases left in between. Germline CDR1 and CDR2: WSHSY and SAAADI. The CDR3 has 14 amino acids. Written as DNA, the CDR3 is TGCGCCAGCAGTGAGTCGACTCCTAGTTACGAGCAGTACTTC. Translation gives CASSESTPSYEQYF.

V usage is TRBV5-1 and J usage is TRBJ2-3, with D maybe TRBD2 (6 bases). The CDR3 consists of 16 residues. Trimming removed 0 bases from V and 1 base from J, with 12 bases in between. Germline V gives CDR1 SGHRS, CDR2 YFSETQ. CDR3 nucleotide sequence: TGCGCCAGCAGCTTGGCCCCAGGAGGGGGCACAGATACGCAGTATTTT. Protein product: CASSLAPGGGTDTQYF.

This clone was detected only once. The chain carries TRBV11-3 and TRBJ2-7; possibly TRBD1 for D (6 bases). V was cut by 3 bases and J by 2 bases, with 14 bases left in between. CDR3 length: 15 residues. Germline values: CDR1 SGHNT, CDR2 YENEEA. In DNA form, the CDR3 reads TGTGCCAGCAGCTTGATCGGGACACCCCCCTACGAGCAGTACGTC. Its protein is CASSLIGTPPYEQYV.

V is TRBV5-1 and J is TRBJ1-6; TRBD1 aligns across 12 bases. The CDR3 is 14 amino acids. Germline V gene lookup returns CDR1 SGHRS and CDR2 YFSETQ. V lost 4 bases and J lost 10; bases outside the gene matches: 3. CDR3 sequence (DNA): TGCGCCAGCAGCCCTGGGACAGGGGGCTCACCCCTCCACTTT. It specifies CASSPGTGGSPLHF. Full variable domain (rest looked up from reference TRBV5-1 and TRBJ1-6): KAGVTQTPRYLIKTRGQQVTLSCSPISGHRSVSWYQQTPGQGLQFLFEYFSETQRNKGNFPGRFSGRQFSNSRSEMNVSTLELGDSALYLCASSPGTGGSPLHFGNGTRLTVT.

A single count supports this clone. This sequence joins TRBV28 and TRBJ2-7; 10 nucleotides line up with TRBD1. V was pared by 5 bases and J by 5 bases, with 3 bases of the junction left unmatched. This CDR3 contains 13 residues. Germline assignment: CDR1 MDHEN and CDR2 SYDVKM. The CDR3 nucleotides are TGTGCCAGCAGTGGACAGGGGGAGCACGAGCAGTACGTC. Its translation: CASSGQGEHEQYV.

The rearrangement uses TRBV7-2 and TRBJ2-1, with D possibly being TRBD1 (6 bases). This CDR3 has 15 amino acids. Germline CDR1 SGHTA, CDR2 FQGNSA. V lost 5 bases and J 3 bases, leaving 14 bases between the germline ends. The CDR3 DNA reads as TGTGCCAGCAGCACACAGGGCGGTTTCTACAATGAGCAGTTCTTC. Residues: CASSTQGGFYNEQFF.

The CDR3 sequence: CASSYSRQGASNSPLHF. CDR3 sequence (DNA): TGTGCCAGCAGTTACTCGAGACAGGGGGCAAGTAATTCACCCCTCCACTTT. The genes are TRBV6-2 or TRBV6-3 and TRBJ1-6; 10 bases are a match to TRBD1. V gave up 0 bases and J gave up 6 bases; unmatched junction bases: 5. Germline-derived CDR1 and CDR2 are MNHEY and SVGEGT. The CDR3 length is 17 residues.